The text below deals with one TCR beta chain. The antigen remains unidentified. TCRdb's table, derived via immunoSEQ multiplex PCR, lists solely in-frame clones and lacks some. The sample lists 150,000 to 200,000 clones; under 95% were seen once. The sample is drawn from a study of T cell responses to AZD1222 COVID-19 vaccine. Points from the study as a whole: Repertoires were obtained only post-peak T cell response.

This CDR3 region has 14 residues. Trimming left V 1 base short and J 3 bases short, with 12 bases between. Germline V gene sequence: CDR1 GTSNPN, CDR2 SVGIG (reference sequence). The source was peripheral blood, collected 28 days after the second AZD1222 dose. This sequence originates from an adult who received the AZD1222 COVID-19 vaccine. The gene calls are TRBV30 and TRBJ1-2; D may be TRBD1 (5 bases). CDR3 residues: CAWSERDPYYGYTF. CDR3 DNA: TGTGCCTGGAGTGAGCGGGACCCCTACTATGGCTACACCTTC.